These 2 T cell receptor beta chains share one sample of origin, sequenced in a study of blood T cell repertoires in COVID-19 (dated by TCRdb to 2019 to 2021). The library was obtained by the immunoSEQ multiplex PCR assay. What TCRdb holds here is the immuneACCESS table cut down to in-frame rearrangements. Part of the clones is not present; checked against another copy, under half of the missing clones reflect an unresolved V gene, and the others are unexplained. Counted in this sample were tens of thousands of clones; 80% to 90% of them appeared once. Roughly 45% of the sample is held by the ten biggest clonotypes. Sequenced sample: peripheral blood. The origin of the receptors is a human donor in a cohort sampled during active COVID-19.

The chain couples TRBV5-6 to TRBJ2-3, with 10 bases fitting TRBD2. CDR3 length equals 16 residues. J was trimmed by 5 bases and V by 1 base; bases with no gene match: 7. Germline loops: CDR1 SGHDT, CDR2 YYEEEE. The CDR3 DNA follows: TGTGCCAGCAGCTTGTTTTGGGCTAGCGGGGGAGATACGCAGTATTTT. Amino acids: CASSLFWASGGDTQYF. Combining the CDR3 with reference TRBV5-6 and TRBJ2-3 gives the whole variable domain DAGVTQSPTHLIKTRGQQVTLRCSPKSGHDTVSWYQQALGQGPQFIFQYYEEEERQRGNFPDRFSGHQFPNYSSELNVNALLLGDSALYLCASSLFWASGGDTQYFGPGTRLTVL.

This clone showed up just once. In DNA, the CDR3 is TGTGCCAGCTCACCAGTAACAGGGAAGTATAACACTGAAGCTTTCTTT. Its protein is CASSPVTGKYNTEAFF. The chain joins TRBV18 to TRBJ1-1; maybe TRBD1 (6 bases). The germline gives CDR1 KGHSH, CDR2 LQKENI. This CDR3 contains 16 residues. V lost 2 bases to trimming and J lost 2 bases, with 15 bases between them.